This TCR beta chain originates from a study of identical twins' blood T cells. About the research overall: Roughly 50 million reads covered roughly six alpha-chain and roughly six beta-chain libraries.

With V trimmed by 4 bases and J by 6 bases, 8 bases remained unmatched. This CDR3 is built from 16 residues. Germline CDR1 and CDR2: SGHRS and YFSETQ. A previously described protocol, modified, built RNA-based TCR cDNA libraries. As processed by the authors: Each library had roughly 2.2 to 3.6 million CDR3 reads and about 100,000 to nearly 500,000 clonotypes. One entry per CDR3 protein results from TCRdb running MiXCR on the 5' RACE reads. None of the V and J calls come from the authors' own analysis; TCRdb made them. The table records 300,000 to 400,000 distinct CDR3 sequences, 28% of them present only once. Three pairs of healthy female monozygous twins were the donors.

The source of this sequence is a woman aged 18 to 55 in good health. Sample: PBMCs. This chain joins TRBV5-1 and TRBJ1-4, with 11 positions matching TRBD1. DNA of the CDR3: TGCGCCAGCAGCACCTCACCGGGACAGGGGGATGAAAAACTGTTTTTT. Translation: CASSTSPGQGDEKLFF.